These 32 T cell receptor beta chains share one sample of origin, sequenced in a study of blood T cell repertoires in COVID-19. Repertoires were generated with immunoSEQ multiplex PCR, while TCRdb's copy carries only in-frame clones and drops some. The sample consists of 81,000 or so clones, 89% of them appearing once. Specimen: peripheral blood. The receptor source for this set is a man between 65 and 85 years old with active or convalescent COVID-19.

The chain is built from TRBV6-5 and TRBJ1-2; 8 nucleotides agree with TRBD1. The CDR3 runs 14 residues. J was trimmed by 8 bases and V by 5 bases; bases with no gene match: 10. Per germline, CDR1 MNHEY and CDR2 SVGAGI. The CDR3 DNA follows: TGTGCCAGCAGTCGGACAGGGAGGATGGAAGGCTACACCTTC. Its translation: CASSRTGRMEGYTF.

Here the CDR3 reads CASTPRITGMGGYTF. The CDR3 DNA follows: TGTGCCAGCACTCCCAGAATCACAGGCATGGGTGGCTACACCTTC. V gene TRBV9 combines with J gene TRBJ1-2; tentative D call: TRBD1 (5 bases). Trimming took 6 bases from V and 7 from J, leaving 22 bases between them. The CDR3 is made up of 15 amino acids. From germline, CDR1 is SGDLS and CDR2 YYNGEE.

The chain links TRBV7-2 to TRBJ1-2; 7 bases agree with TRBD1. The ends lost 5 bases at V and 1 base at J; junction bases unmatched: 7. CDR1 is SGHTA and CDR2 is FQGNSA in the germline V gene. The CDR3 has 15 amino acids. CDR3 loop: CASSVGTANNYGYTF. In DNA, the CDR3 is TGTGCCAGCAGCGTGGGGACAGCCAATAACTATGGCTACACCTTC.

The DNA of the CDR3 is TGCGCCAGCAGCTTAGTTCCAGAAGCTAACTATGGCTACACCTTC. Translated, it gives CASSLVPEANYGYTF. The chain couples TRBV5-1 to TRBJ1-2; D call uncertain. Trimming pared 2 bases from V and 0 bases from J, leaving 11 bases between. The CDR3 length is 15 residues. Germline CDR1 reads SGHRS; CDR2 reads YFSETQ. Complete variable domain (other parts from reference TRBV5-1 and TRBJ1-2): KAGVTQTPRYLIKTRGQQVTLSCSPISGHRSVSWYQQTPGQGLQFLFEYFSETQRNKGNFPGRFSGRQFSNSRSEMNVSTLELGDSALYLCASSLVPEANYGYTFGSGTRLTVV.

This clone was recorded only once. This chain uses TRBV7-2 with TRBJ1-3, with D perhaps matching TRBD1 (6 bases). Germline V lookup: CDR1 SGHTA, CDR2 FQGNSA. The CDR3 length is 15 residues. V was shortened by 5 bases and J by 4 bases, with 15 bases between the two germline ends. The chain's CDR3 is CASSAKQGPGNTIYF. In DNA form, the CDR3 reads TGTGCCAGCAGCGCAAAACAGGGTCCCGGAAACACCATATATTTT.

CDR3 bases: TGTGCCAGCAGTCGATCCGACAGGGGGCTCAGCTCCTACGAGCAGTACTTC. This encodes CASSRSDRGLSSYEQYF. The rearrangement joins TRBV2 to TRBJ2-7; 10 nucleotides match TRBD1. Germline CDR1 SNHLY, CDR2 FYNNEI. With V trimmed by 5 bases and J by 0 bases, 10 bases remained unmatched. The CDR3 has 17 amino acids.

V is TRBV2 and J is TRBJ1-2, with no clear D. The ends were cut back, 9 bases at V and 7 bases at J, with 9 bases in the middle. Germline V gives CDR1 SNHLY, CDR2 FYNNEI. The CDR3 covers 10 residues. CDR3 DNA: TGTGCCAGGAAAACAACTGGCTACACCTTC. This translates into CARKTTGYTF.

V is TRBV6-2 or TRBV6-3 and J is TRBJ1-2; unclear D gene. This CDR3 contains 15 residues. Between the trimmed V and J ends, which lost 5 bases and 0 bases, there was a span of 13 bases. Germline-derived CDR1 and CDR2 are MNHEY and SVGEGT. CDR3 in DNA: TGTGCCAGCAGTACCCTGGTGGCAGCTAACTATGGCTACACCTTC. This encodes CASSTLVAANYGYTF.

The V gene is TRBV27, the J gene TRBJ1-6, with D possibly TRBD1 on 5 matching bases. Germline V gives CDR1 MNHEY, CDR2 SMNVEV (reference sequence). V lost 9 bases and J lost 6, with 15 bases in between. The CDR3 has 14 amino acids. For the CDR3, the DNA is TGTGCCAGTACTGGGGGGGATTTTAATTCACCCCTCCACTTT. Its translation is CASTGGDFNSPLHF.

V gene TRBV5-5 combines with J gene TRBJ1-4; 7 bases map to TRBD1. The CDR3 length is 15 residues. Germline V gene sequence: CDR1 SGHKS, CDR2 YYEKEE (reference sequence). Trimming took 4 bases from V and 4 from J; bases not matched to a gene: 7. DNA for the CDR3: TGTGCCAGCAGCCGCCCGGGACAGCTTAATGAAAAACTGTTTTTT. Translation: CASSRPGQLNEKLFF.

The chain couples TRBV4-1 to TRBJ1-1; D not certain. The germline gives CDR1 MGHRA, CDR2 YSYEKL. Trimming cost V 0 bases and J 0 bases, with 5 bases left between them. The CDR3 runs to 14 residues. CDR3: CASSQDRMNTEAFF. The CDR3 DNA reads TGCGCCAGCAGCCAAGACAGGATGAACACTGAAGCTTTCTTT.

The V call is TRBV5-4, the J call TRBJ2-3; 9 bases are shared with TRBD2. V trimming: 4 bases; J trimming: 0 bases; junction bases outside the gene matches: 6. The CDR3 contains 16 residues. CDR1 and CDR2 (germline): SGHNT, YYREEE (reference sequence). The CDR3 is CASSRRLAASTDTQYF. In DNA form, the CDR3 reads TGTGCCAGCAGCAGGAGACTAGCGGCTAGCACAGATACGCAGTATTTT.

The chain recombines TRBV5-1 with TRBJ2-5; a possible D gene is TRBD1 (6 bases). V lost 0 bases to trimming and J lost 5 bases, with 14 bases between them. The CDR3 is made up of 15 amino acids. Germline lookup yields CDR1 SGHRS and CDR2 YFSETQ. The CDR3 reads CASSLVTGYWETQYF. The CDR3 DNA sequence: TGCGCCAGCAGCTTGGTCACAGGGTATTGGGAGACCCAGTACTTC.

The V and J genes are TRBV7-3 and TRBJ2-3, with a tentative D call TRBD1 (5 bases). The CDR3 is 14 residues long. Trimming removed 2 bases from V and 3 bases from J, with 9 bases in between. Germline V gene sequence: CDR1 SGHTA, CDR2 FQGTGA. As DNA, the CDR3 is TGTGCCAGCAGCTTATACGGACATACAGATACGCAGTATTTT. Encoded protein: CASSLYGHTDTQYF.

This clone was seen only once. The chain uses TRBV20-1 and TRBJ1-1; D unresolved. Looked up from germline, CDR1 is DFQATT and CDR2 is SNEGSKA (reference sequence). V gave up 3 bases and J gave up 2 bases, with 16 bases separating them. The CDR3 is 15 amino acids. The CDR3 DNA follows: TGCAGTGCTAGTCGGGCGGGTGGTGGAAACACTGAAGCTTTCTTT. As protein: CSASRAGGGNTEAFF.

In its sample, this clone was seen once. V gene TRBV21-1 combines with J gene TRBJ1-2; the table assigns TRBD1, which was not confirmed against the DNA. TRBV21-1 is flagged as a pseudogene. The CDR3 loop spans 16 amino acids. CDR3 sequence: CASSKLDRGSNYGYTF. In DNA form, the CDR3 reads TGTGCCAGCAGCAAATTGGACAGGGGATCTAACTATGGCTACACCTTC.

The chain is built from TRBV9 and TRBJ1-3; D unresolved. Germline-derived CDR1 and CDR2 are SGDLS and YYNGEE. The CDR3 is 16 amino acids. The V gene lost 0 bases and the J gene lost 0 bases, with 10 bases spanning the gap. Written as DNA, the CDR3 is TGTGCCAGCAGCGTAGGTCGGGGATACTCTGGAAACACCATATATTTT. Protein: CASSVGRGYSGNTIYF.

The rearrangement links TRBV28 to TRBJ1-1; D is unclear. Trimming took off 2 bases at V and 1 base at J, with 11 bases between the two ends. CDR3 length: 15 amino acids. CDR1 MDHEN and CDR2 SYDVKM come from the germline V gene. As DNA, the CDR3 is TGTGCCAGCAGTTTAGACCCCCAGGCGAACACTGAAGCTTTCTTT. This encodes CASSLDPQANTEAFF. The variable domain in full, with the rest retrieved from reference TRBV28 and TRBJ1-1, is DVKVTQSSRYLVKRTGEKVFLECVQDMDHENMFWYRQDPGLGLRLIYFSYDVKMKEKGDIPEGYSVSREKKERFSLILESASTNQTSMYLCASSLDPQANTEAFFGQGTRLTVV.

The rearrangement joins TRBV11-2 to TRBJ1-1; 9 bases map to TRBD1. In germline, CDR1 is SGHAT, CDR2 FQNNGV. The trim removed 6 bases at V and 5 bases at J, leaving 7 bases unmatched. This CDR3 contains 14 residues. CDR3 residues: CASRRPGQGTEAFF. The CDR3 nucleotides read TGTGCCAGCAGGAGGCCGGGACAGGGTACTGAAGCTTTCTTT.

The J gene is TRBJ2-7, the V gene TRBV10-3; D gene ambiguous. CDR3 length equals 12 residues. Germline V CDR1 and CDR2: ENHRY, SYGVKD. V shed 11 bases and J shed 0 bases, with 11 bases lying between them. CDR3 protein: CAVSLSSYEQYF. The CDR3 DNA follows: TGTGCCGTTTCGCTGAGCTCCTACGAGCAGTACTTC.

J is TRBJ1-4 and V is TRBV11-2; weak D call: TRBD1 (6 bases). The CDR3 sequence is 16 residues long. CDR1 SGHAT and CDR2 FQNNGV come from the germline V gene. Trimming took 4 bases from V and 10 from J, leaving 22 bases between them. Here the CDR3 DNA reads TGTGCCAGCAGCTCCCCTCAGAGGGCCGCCAGGGGAAAACTGTTTTTT. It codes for CASSSPQRAARGKLFF.

The CDR3 reads CASSLIGGSGNTIYF. DNA of the CDR3: TGTGCCAGCAGCTTAATCGGGGGTTCTGGAAACACCATATATTTT. The chain is built from TRBV11-2 and TRBJ1-3; D is perhaps TRBD1 (5 bases). Germline loops: CDR1 SGHAT, CDR2 FQNNGV. The length of the CDR3 is 15 residues. The V gene lost 2 bases and the J gene lost 1 base, with 9 bases spanning the gap.

The CDR3, as DNA: TGCGCCAGCAGCCAAGAATACAGGGGAAGCAATCAGCCCCAGCATTTT. Amino acid sequence: CASSQEYRGSNQPQHF. The V and J genes are TRBV4-3 and TRBJ1-5; 7 bases map to TRBD1. With V trimmed by 0 bases and J by 1 base, 3 bases remained unmatched. The CDR3 length is 16 residues. CDR1 LGHNA and CDR2 YSLEER come from the germline V gene.

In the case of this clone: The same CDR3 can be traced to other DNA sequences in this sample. CDR3 residues: CASSFAGHEQYF. The CDR3 bases are TGCGCCAGCAGCTTTGCGGGCCACGAGCAGTACTTC. The V call is TRBV5-1, the J call TRBJ2-7; TRBD2 is a possible D gene (5 bases). Trimming removed 2 bases at V and 5 bases at J, with 8 bases between. The germline V gene has CDR1 SGHRS and CDR2 YFSETQ. This CDR3 has 12 residues.

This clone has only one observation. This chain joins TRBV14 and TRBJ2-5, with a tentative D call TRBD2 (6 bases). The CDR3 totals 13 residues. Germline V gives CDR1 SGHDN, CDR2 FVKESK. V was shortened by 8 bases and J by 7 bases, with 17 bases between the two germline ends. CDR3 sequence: CASGDSPEGTQYF. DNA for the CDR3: TGTGCCAGCGGGGACTCCCCAGAGGGGACCCAGTACTTC.

The CDR3: CASSLAQGANPWSPLHF. The CDR3 DNA is TGTGCCAGCAGCTTAGCACAGGGGGCTAACCCTTGGTCACCCCTCCACTTT. The chain uses TRBV11-2 and TRBJ1-6; 9 positions match TRBD1. V was pared by 1 base and J by 10 bases, with 11 bases of the junction left unmatched. Germline CDR1 reads SGHAT; CDR2 reads FQNNGV. This CDR3 region has 17 residues. The variable domain in full, with the rest retrieved from reference TRBV11-2 and TRBJ1-6, is EAGVAQSPRYKIIEKRQSVAFWCNPISGHATLYWYQQILGQGPKLLIQFQNNGVVDDSQLPKDRFSAERLKGVDSTLKIQPAKLEDSAVYLCASSLAQGANPWSPLHFGNGTRLTVT.

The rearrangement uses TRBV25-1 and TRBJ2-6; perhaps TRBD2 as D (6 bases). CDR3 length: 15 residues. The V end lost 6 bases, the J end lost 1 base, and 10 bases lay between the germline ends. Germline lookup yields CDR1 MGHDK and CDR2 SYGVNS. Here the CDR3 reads CASRGAGSGANVLTF. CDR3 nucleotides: TGTGCCAGCAGGGGTGCGGGATCTGGGGCCAACGTCCTGACTTTC.

The CDR3 protein is CASSLTENYGYTF. The CDR3 region has the DNA TGCGCCAGCAGCTTGACAGAAAACTATGGCTACACCTTC. The chain carries TRBV5-1 and TRBJ1-2; D not certain. V lost 1 base and J lost 2, with 6 bases in between. The CDR3 totals 13 residues. Germline V gene sequence: CDR1 SGHRS, CDR2 YFSETQ. Full variable domain (missing parts from reference TRBV5-1 and TRBJ1-2): KAGVTQTPRYLIKTRGQQVTLSCSPISGHRSVSWYQQTPGQGLQFLFEYFSETQRNKGNFPGRFSGRQFSNSRSEMNVSTLELGDSALYLCASSLTENYGYTFGSGTRLTVV.

As DNA, the CDR3 is TGTGCCAGCAGTAAAAGGGCAGGACAATATGAAGCTTTCTTT. Its protein product is CASSKRAGQYEAFF. The rearrangement links TRBV6-5 to TRBJ1-1, with D possibly TRBD1 on 5 matching bases. The germline CDR1 and CDR2 sequences are MNHEY and SVGAGI. The germline V and J ends were trimmed by 5 bases and 7 bases, with 17 bases remaining between them. The CDR3 runs 14 residues.

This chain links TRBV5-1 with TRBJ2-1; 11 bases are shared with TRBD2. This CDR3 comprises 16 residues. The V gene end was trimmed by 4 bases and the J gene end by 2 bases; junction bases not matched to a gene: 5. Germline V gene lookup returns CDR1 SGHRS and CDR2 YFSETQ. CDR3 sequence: CASSLTTSGTYNEQFF. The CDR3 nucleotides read TGCGCCAGCAGCCTTACGACTAGCGGGACCTACAATGAGCAGTTCTTC.

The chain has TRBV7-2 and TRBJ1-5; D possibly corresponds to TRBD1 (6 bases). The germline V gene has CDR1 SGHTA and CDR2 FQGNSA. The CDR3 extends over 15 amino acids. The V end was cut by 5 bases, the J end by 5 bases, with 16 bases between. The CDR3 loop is CASSRAGGRDQPQHF. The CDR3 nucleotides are TGTGCCAGCAGCCGGGCGGGGGGGCGCGATCAGCCCCAGCATTTT.

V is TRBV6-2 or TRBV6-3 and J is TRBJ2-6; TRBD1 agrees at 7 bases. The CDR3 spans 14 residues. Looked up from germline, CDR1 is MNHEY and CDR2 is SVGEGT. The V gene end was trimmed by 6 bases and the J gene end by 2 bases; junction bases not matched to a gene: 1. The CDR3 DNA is TGTGCCAGCAGCGACAGGGCTGGGGCCAACGTCCTGACTTTC. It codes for CASSDRAGANVLTF.